Described below is a single T cell receptor beta chain sequence and its context. The table lists this clonotype with a few counts. Its antigen is still unknown. Base qualities are not at hand, and no much larger clone is one base apart. The data derive from a study of identical twins (dated by TCRdb to the mid-2010s). At the level of the whole study: The study deep-sequenced TCR alpha and beta repertoires from monozygotic twins, unrelated adults of various ages and cord blood to test whether fetal clonotypes persist. To rule out contamination, the twin experiments were replicated at different times with different library preparation protocols.

Every donor in the study was a healthy Caucasian. Three pairs of female monozygotic twins, all aged roughly 18 to 30 years, made up the twin cohort. RNA for TCR libraries was isolated from peripheral blood mononuclear cells. Taken from cysteine to phenylalanine, the CDR3 has 14 residues. The kept DNA is CDR3 alone, 42 bases in frame from the first base. V loses 8 bases at its end and J loses 5 bases; junction bases beyond the gene matches: 10. Looking up the germline V gene (reference sequence) yields CDR1 LGHDT and CDR2 YNNKEL. Overall results and qualifications from the work: Out-of-frame TCR alpha sharing in monozygotic twins was systematically underestimated by recombination models, whereas sharing between unrelated individuals was in agreement with the recombination models. Excess twin sharing in beta out-of-frame sequences was weaker because fewer shared sequences lowered the signal-to-noise ratio. Fewer insertions were carried by abundant cord blood beta clonotypes, a similar but weaker trend appeared in young adult naive repertoires, and no such trend appeared in memory repertoires. Conclusions relied on cross-sectional statistical analysis, since the same donors could not be followed over many years. Invariant T cells such as MAIT and iNKT could partly confound zero-insertion analyses, though diverse VJ usage argued against this for most clonotypes. Compared with coincidental sharing between unrelated individuals, out-of-frame TCR alpha sequences shared between twins showed an excess of sequences with low generation probability.

Receptor libraries were prepared by 5' RACE. Sequenced on an Illumina HiSeq 2000. A universal primer binding site was added through template switching, and the final cDNA carried a unique molecular identifier so that TCR cDNA molecules could be counted accurately. First-strand cDNA for TCR alpha and beta chains was synthesized from specific primers in the conserved constant-segment region. To control for contamination, every cDNA library carried two barcodes: a SMART-Mk sample barcode plus Illumina barcodes. Two successive PCR steps introduced TruSeq adapter sequences along with Illumina sample barcodes. The TCR alpha and beta cDNA libraries were sequenced on the Illumina HiSeq platform using custom primers. On the study's bioinformatics: Unique molecular identifiers were extracted from raw reads with MiGEC, and CDR3 positions were determined with MiXCR. For each individual, recombination models were inferred using an EM algorithm with the repgenHMM and IGoR tools. Shared clonotype analysis was performed with the tcR package in R, normalizing sharing by the product of cloneset sizes. To study raw recombination free of thymic and clonal selection effects, out-of-frame nonproductive sequences were analyzed. TCRdb itself trimmed the public reads at Q25 with fastp, ran MiXCR and retained productive beta chains. Each record represents a unique CDR3 protein, reported with the most common genes and DNA among its rows. The V and J calls here are based on TCRdb, not the publication. Recorded for this sample are approximately 620,000 distinct CDR3 sequences; 8.6% of them occurred a single time. The ten biggest clones cover around 0.98% of the sample.

A further study also used this sample, focusing on yellow fever vaccine responses in identical twins. As described in the second report: The T cell response to vaccination in identical twins was reported by the authors to appear partly convergent and partly personalized. The study precisely tracked vaccine-responding T cell clones in identical twins.

The receptor was isolated from a woman aged 18-29 years in good health. The chain employs TRBV3-1 and TRBJ2-3; the junction holds 7 bases that match TRBD2. The sequencing input was PBMCs. CDR3 reads: CASSLRLAEDTQYF. The DNA reads TGTGCCAGCTCCTTGCGGCTAGCGGAAGATACGCAGTATTTT.